Listed here is a single T cell receptor beta chain. Its antigen is unidentified. Profiled with immunoSEQ multiplex PCR; TCRdb holds only in-frame clones, not every one. Altogether 90,000 to 120,000 clones are present, roughly 87% being singletons, with the ten largest covering about 20%. The source of the sample is a study of PD-1 blockade in classical Hodgkin lymphoma. General study results and limits: Any patient who commenced nivolumab under 1 year after ASCT was excluded. Significant TCR diversity gains by C4D1 occurred in CD4+ but not CD8+ cells.

Germline V gives CDR1 SQVTM, CDR2 ANQGSEA. The germline V and J ends were trimmed by 4 bases and 1 base, with 10 bases remaining between them. The CDR3 is 14 amino acids. Following autologous stem cell transplantation, relapse occurred in every patient, and exposure to brentuximab vedotin varied. The specimen comprised peripheral blood mononuclear cells (PBMCs), sampled before the second cycle of nivolumab. The receptor was isolated from a human donor with classical Hodgkin lymphoma. This sequence joins TRBV29-1 and TRBJ2-2; D is unresolved. CDR3 residues: CSVGGLMNTGELFF. The DNA of the CDR3 is TGCAGCGTTGGTGGGCTAATGAACACCGGGGAGCTGTTTTTT.